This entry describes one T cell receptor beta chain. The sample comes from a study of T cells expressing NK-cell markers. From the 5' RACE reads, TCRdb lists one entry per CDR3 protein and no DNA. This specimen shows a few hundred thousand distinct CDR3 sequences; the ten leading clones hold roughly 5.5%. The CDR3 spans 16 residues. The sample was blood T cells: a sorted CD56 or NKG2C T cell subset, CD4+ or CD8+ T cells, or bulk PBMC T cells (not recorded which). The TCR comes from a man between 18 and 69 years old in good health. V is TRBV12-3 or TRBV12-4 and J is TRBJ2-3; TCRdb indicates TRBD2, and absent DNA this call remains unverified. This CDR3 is CASSPLAGGFADTQYF.